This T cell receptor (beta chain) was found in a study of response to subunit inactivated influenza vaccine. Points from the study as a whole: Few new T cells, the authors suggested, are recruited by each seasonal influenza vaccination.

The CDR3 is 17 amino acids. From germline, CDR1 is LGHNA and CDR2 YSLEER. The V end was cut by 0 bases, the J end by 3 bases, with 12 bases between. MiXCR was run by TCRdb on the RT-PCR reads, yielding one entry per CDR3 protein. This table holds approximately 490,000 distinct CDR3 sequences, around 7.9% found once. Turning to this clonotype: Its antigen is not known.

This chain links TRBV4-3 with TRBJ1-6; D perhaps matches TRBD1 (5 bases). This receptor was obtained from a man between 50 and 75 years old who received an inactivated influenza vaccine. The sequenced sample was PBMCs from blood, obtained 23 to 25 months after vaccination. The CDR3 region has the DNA TGCGCCAGCAGCCAAGATAGGGGAAATGTCTATAATTCACCCCTCCACTTT. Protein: CASSQDRGNVYNSPLHF.